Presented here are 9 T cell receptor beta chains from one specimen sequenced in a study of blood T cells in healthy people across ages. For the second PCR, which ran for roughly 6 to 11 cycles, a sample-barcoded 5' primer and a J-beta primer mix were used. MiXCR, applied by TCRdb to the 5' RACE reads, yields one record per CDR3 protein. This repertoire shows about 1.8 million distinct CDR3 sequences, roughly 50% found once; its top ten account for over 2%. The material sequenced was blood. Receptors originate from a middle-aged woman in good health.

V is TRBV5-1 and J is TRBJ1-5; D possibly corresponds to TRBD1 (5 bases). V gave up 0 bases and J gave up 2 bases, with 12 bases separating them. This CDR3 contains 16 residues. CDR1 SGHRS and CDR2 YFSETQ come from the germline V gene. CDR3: CASSLEGGAGNQPQHF. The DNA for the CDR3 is TGCGCCAGCAGCTTGGAAGGCGGGGCCGGCAATCAGCCCCAGCATTTT.

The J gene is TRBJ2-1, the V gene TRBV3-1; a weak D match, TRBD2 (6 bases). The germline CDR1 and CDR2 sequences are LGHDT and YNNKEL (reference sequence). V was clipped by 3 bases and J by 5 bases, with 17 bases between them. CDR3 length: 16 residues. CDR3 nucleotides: TGTGCCAGCAGCCATTACGGGGGAGTCCTACACAATGAGCAGTTCTTC. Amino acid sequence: CASSHYGGVLHNEQFF.

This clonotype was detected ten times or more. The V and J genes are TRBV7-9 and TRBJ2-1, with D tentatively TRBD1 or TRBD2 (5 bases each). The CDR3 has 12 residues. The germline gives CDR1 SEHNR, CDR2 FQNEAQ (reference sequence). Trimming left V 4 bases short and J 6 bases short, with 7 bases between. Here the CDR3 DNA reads TGTGCCAGCAGCTCGGGGCGCAATGAGCAGTTCTTC. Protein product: CASSSGRNEQFF.

DNA of the CDR3: TGTGCCAGCACCCCTGCGGGGGAAACAGATACGCAGTATTTT. Protein: CASTPAGETDTQYF. The V gene is TRBV6-5, the J gene TRBJ2-3, with TRBD2 identical over 7 bases. Germline-derived CDR1 and CDR2 are MNHEY and SVGAGI. V trimming: 7 bases; J trimming: 3 bases; junction bases outside the gene matches: 7. CDR3 size: 14 residues.

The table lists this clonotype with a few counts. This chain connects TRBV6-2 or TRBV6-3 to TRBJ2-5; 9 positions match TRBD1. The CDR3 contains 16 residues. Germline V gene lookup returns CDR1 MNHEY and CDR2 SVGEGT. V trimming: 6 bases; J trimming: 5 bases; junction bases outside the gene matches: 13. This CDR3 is CASSPGTGTLRETQYF. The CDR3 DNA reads TGTGCCAGCAGCCCCGGGACAGGGACTTTACGGGAGACCCAGTACTTC.

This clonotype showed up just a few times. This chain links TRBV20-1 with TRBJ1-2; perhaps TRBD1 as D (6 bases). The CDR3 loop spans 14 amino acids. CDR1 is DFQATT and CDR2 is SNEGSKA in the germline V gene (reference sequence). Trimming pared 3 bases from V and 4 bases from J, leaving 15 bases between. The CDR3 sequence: CSASGLGQIYGYTF. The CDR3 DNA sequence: TGCAGTGCTAGTGGGTTAGGACAGATCTATGGCTACACCTTC.

The CDR3, as DNA: TGTGCCAGCACCTTGGGCCGATCTCGACGGGCCAACGTCCTGACTTTC. Amino acid sequence: CASTLGRSRRANVLTF. This sequence joins TRBV6-2 or TRBV6-3 and TRBJ2-6; D gene unclear. Germline lookup yields CDR1 MNHEY and CDR2 SVGEGT. Trimming removed 7 bases from V and 5 bases from J, with 18 bases in between. The CDR3 sequence is 16 residues long.

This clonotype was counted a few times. As DNA, the CDR3 is TGTGCCAGCAGTGAACCAGCCCTATCCTACGAGCAGTACTTC. Encoded protein: CASSEPALSYEQYF. This chain links TRBV6-5 with TRBJ2-7; D is ambiguous. V was shortened by 5 bases and J by 1 base, with 12 bases between the two germline ends. CDR1 is MNHEY and CDR2 is SVGAGI in the germline V gene. CDR3 length: 14 amino acids.

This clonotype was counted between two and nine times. Here the CDR3 DNA reads TGTGCCATCAGTGAGTCGGGTGGGACTGGGGCCAACGTCCTGACTTTC. Translation: CAISESGGTGANVLTF. The rearrangement joins TRBV10-3 to TRBJ2-6; D ambiguous. Germline-derived CDR1 and CDR2 are ENHRY and SYGVKD. This CDR3 spans 16 amino acids. V lost 0 bases to trimming and J lost 2 bases, with 8 bases between them.